This TCR beta chain was sequenced in a study of blood T cell repertoires in COVID-19. Sequenced by immunoSEQ multiplex PCR; TCRdb stores in-frame clones only, minus some. The data hold 250,000 to 350,000 clones, with over 75% observed a single time. The ends were cut back, 4 bases at V and 9 bases at J, with 13 bases in the middle. The CDR3 length is 13 residues. Germline V gene data show CDR1 as WSHSY and CDR2 as SAAADI. This clone was seen more than once but under ten times. Seattle patients were enrolled during active infection and followed longitudinally. The sample taken for sequencing was peripheral blood. The sequence derives from a human donor with COVID-19, enrolled during active disease. The donor label of this sample is uncertain. The chain uses TRBV10-2 and TRBJ1-5, with D possibly matching TRBD1 (6 bases). CDR3 loop: CASSAALGGPQHF. CDR3 coding DNA: TGCGCCAGCAGTGCCGCCCTAGGGGGGCCCCAGCATTTT.